One and the same sample provided the 24 T cell receptor beta chains below, sequenced in a study of blood T cell repertoires in COVID-19. Using immunoSEQ multiplex PCR, the repertoire was profiled, and TCRdb retains in-frame clones only, with some absent. The sample contains 180,000 or so clones, around 90% of which appear only once. Sample: peripheral blood. The source is a man aged 35 to 55 with acute or convalescent COVID-19.

V gene TRBV7-2 combines with J gene TRBJ1-3; 8 nucleotides line up with TRBD1. J gave up 4 bases and V 5 bases, and 7 bases lay outside the gene matches. The CDR3 runs to 15 residues. Germline loops: CDR1 SGHTA, CDR2 FQGNSA. This chain's CDR3 is CASSPTGGSGNTIYF. As DNA, the CDR3 is TGTGCCAGCAGCCCTACAGGGGGTTCCGGAAACACCATATATTTT.

This rearrangement joins TRBV5-1 to TRBJ2-1; no definite D call. V dropped 0 bases and J dropped 7 bases, with 17 bases sitting between them. CDR3 size: 16 residues. Germline assignment: CDR1 SGHRS and CDR2 YFSETQ. CDR3 amino acids: CASSLDPASGRNEQFF. CDR3 nucleotides: TGCGCCAGCAGCTTGGACCCCGCTTCGGGTAGAAATGAGCAGTTCTTC.

This clone occurred a few times. The chain uses TRBV4-1 and TRBJ1-2; 7 nucleotides align to TRBD1. The ends lost 0 bases at V and 6 bases at J; junction bases unmatched: 7. CDR1 is MGHRA and CDR2 is YSYEKL in the germline V gene. The CDR3 loop spans 15 amino acids. The CDR3 DNA follows: TGCGCCAGCAGCCAAGATACCGGGACAGCCAATGGCTACACCTTC. Its protein is CASSQDTGTANGYTF.

CDR3: CASSPTFGYSSGANVLTF. CDR3 DNA sequence: TGTGCCAGCAGCCCGACCTTTGGATACAGCTCTGGGGCCAACGTCCTGACTTTC. This chain uses TRBV3-1 (or the pseudogene TRBV3-2) with TRBJ2-6; D not resolved. This CDR3 contains 18 residues. V was shortened by 4 bases and J by 0 bases, with 16 bases between the two germline ends. From germline, CDR1 is LGHDT and CDR2 YNNKEL (reference sequence).

The rearrangement uses TRBV18 and TRBJ1-2; 9 nucleotides align to TRBD1. In germline, CDR1 is KGHSH, CDR2 LQKENI. The CDR3 totals 13 residues. Trimming removed 4 bases from V and 7 bases from J; junction bases left unmatched: 4. CDR3 amino acids: CASSLGTGPGYTF. DNA of the CDR3: TGTGCCAGCTCACTCGGGACAGGGCCTGGCTACACCTTC.

The chain combines TRBV6-6 with TRBJ2-2; D ambiguous. Per the germline V gene, CDR1 is MNHNY and CDR2 is SVGAGI (reference sequence). V was clipped by 1 base and J by 1 base, with 7 bases between them. This CDR3 comprises 15 residues. The CDR3 DNA reads TGTGCCAGCAGTTACTTAACGGGGAACACCGGGGAGCTGTTTTTT. Its protein is CASSYLTGNTGELFF.

The chain couples TRBV3-1 (or the pseudogene TRBV3-2) to TRBJ1-6; perhaps TRBD1 as D (5 bases). V lost 0 bases to trimming and J lost 12 bases, with 12 bases between them. The CDR3 spans 14 residues. Looked up from germline, CDR1 is LGHDT and CDR2 is YNNKEL (reference sequence). Here the CDR3 reads CASSQERGTGPLHF. The CDR3 DNA follows: TGTGCCAGCAGCCAAGAACGTGGGACTGGACCCCTCCACTTT.

The chain carries TRBV7-8 and TRBJ1-2; TRBD1 is a possible D gene (6 bases). V shed 3 bases and J shed 2 bases, with 7 bases lying between them. CDR3 length: 13 amino acids. CDR1 SGHVS and CDR2 FQNEAQ come from the germline V gene. CDR3: CASSFQGNYGYTF. CDR3 in DNA: TGTGCCAGCAGCTTTCAGGGGAACTATGGCTACACCTTC. The full variable domain, in which reference TRBV7-8 and TRBJ1-2 provide the parts outside the CDR3, is GAGVSQSPRYKVAKRGQDVALRCDPISGHVSLFWYQQALGQGPEFLTYFQNEAQLDKSGLPSDRFFAERPEGSVSTLKIQRTQQEDSAVYLCASSFQGNYGYTFGSGTRLTVV.

This chain joins TRBV5-1 and TRBJ2-1; weak D call: TRBD1 (6 bases). The length of the CDR3 is 12 residues. V was pared by 6 bases and J by 6 bases, with 10 bases between. The germline CDR1 and CDR2 sequences are SGHRS and YFSETQ. This CDR3 reads CASNGQSNEQFF. In DNA, the CDR3 is TGCGCCAGCAACGGACAGAGCAATGAGCAGTTCTTC.

The genes are TRBV2 and TRBJ1-2, with 11 nucleotides matching TRBD1. V was pared by 7 bases and J by 6 bases, with 7 bases of the junction left unmatched. Germline V gives CDR1 SNHLY, CDR2 FYNNEI. The CDR3 consists of 14 residues. CDR3 DNA sequence: TGTGCCAGCACTCTAGGACAGGGGGCGGATGGCTACACCTTC. Translation gives CASTLGQGADGYTF.

The gene calls are TRBV3-1 (or the pseudogene TRBV3-2) and TRBJ2-3, with D possibly being TRBD2 (7 bases). Germline CDR1 and CDR2: LGHDT and YNNKEL (reference sequence). This CDR3 spans 15 amino acids. Trimming cost V 3 bases and J 6 bases, with 16 bases left between them. This CDR3 is CASSHLRGPRDTQYF. CDR3 nucleotides: TGTGCCAGCAGCCATTTGCGGGGGCCAAGGGATACGCAGTATTTT.

This sequence joins TRBV9 and TRBJ1-1; 7 bases map to TRBD1. The J segment lost 1 base and the V segment lost 3 bases, leaving 3 bases of the junction unmatched. This CDR3 is 14 amino acids long. Per germline, CDR1 SGDLS and CDR2 YYNGEE. Here the CDR3 DNA reads TGTGCCAGCAGCGCGGGACAGTCGAACACTGAAGCTTTCTTT. It specifies CASSAGQSNTEAFF.

V gene TRBV6-2 or TRBV6-3 combines with J gene TRBJ1-1; TRBD1 might be the D (6 bases). There are 15 residues in the CDR3. Germline V gene data show CDR1 as MNHEY and CDR2 as SVGEGT. The germline V and J ends were trimmed by 2 bases and 3 bases, with 13 bases remaining between them. The CDR3 sequence is CASSYLGGRYTEAFF. The CDR3 region has the DNA TGTGCCAGCAGTTACCTCGGGGGGCGATACACTGAAGCTTTCTTT.

J is TRBJ2-3 and V is TRBV11-2, with 10 bases aligning to TRBD2. The trim removed 5 bases at V and 1 base at J, leaving 3 bases unmatched. In germline, CDR1 is SGHAT, CDR2 FQNNGV. CDR3 length equals 15 residues. This CDR3 reads CASSAGTSGTDTQYF. As DNA, the CDR3 is TGTGCCAGCAGCGCCGGGACTAGCGGCACAGATACGCAGTATTTT.

J is TRBJ2-3 and V is TRBV6-5, with TRBD2 matching 7 bases. The germline V gene encodes CDR1 MNHEY and CDR2 SVGAGI. The junction had 0 bases not matched to a gene; V was cut back by 2 bases and J by 4 bases. CDR3 length: 13 residues. For the CDR3, the DNA is TGTGCCAGCAGTTACGCGGGGGCAGATACGCAGTATTTT. It is translated as CASSYAGADTQYF.

This chain links TRBV5-4 with TRBJ2-3; TRBD2 matches at 11 bases. The CDR3 is 14 amino acids. The germline V gene has CDR1 SGHNT and CDR2 YYREEE (reference sequence). V lost 4 bases and J lost 8; bases outside the gene matches: 6. Written as DNA, the CDR3 is TGTGCCAGCAGCGAGACTAGCGGGGCTAGTACGCAGTATTTT. This gives the protein CASSETSGASTQYF. Complete variable domain (other parts from reference TRBV5-4 and TRBJ2-3): ETGVTQSPTHLIKTRGQQVTLRCSSQSGHNTVSWYQQALGQGPQFIFQYYREEENGRGNFPPRFSGLQFPNYSSELNVNALELDDSALYLCASSETSGASTQYFGPGTRLTVL.

The chain has TRBV6-5 and TRBJ1-2; a possible D gene is TRBD1 (5 bases). The CDR3 loop spans 14 amino acids. CDR1 is MNHEY, CDR2 SVGAGI, per germline. The V and J ends lost 9 bases and 2 bases respectively, with 16 bases between them. This CDR3 reads CARLRAAGNYGYTF. CDR3 DNA sequence: TGTGCCAGGCTGCGCGCGGCAGGGAACTATGGCTACACCTTC.

The chain joins TRBV6-5 to TRBJ1-2; no definite D call. There are 13 residues in the CDR3. Per the germline V gene, CDR1 is MNHEY and CDR2 is SVGAGI. Trimming shortened V by 6 bases and J by 2 bases, and 10 bases separated the two germline ends. The DNA for the CDR3 is TGTGCCAGCAGGCCAGCGCTAAACTATGGCTACACCTTC. Protein sequence: CASRPALNYGYTF.

V gene TRBV19 combines with J gene TRBJ2-7, with 7 nucleotides matching TRBD1. The V and J ends lost 9 bases and 2 bases, in that order; junction bases with no gene match: 4. The CDR3 sequence is 12 residues long. From germline, CDR1 is LNHDA and CDR2 SQIVND (reference sequence). CDR3 in amino acids: CARGQLTYEQYF. In DNA, the CDR3 is TGTGCCAGGGGACAGTTGACCTACGAGCAGTACTTC.

The chain uses TRBV11-2 and TRBJ2-2, with 10 bases matching TRBD1. The CDR3 covers 16 residues. The germline CDR1 and CDR2 sequences are SGHAT and FQNNGV. The V gene end was trimmed by 6 bases and the J gene end by 5 bases; junction bases not matched to a gene: 9. The CDR3 region has the DNA TGTGCCAGCAGACGCCCGACAGGGGGCTGGACCGGGGAGCTGTTTTTT. Its protein product is CASRRPTGGWTGELFF.

This clone has a single count. The rearrangement joins TRBV7-8 to TRBJ2-5; 7 bases fit TRBD2. CDR1 and CDR2 (germline): SGHVS, FQNEAQ. V shed 5 bases and J 5 bases; nucleotides not matched to a gene: 5. The CDR3 sequence is 13 residues long. CDR3 sequence: CASSRGLVETQYF. DNA of the CDR3: TGTGCCAGCAGCCGCGGACTAGTTGAGACCCAGTACTTC.

This clone has just one count. The chain has TRBV9 and TRBJ2-1; no clear D. Trimming took 4 bases from V and 3 from J, leaving 14 bases between them. The CDR3 length is 15 residues. Per the germline V gene, CDR1 is SGDLS and CDR2 is YYNGEE. The CDR3 DNA reads TGTGCCAGCAGCCATGACGGCACAGACTACAATGAGCAGTTCTTC. Its translation is CASSHDGTDYNEQFF.

This chain uses TRBV28 with TRBJ2-1; TRBD2 agrees at 10 bases. Trimming took 5 bases from V and 1 from J; bases not matched to a gene: 5. This CDR3 comprises 16 residues. Germline V gives CDR1 MDHEN, CDR2 SYDVKM. The DNA for the CDR3 is TGTGCCAGCAGTCTTAGCGGGGGGATTTCCTACAATGAGCAGTTCTTC. Translating it yields CASSLSGGISYNEQFF. Drawing the rest from reference TRBV28 and TRBJ2-1, the complete variable domain is DVKVTQSSRYLVKRTGEKVFLECVQDMDHENMFWYRQDPGLGLRLIYFSYDVKMKEKGDIPEGYSVSREKKERFSLILESASTNQTSMYLCASSLSGGISYNEQFFGPGTRLTVL.

The chain uses TRBV19 and TRBJ2-5; 7 nucleotides align to TRBD2. V dropped 5 bases and J dropped 2; count of bases not matched to a gene: 14. Germline CDR1 reads LNHDA; CDR2 reads SQIVND (reference sequence). The CDR3 extends over 17 amino acids. The CDR3 protein is CASSFRWLPGGQETQYF. CDR3 bases: TGTGCCAGTAGTTTCCGATGGTTGCCGGGGGGTCAAGAGACCCAGTACTTC.